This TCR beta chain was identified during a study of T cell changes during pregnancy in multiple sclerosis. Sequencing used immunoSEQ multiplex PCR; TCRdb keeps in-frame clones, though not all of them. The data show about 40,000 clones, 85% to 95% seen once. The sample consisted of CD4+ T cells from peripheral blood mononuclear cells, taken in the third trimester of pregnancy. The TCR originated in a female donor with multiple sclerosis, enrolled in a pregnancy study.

The CDR3 nucleotides are TGTGCCAGCAGTCTTCGACAGGGGGTGAACGAGCAGTACTTC. Residues: CASSLRQGVNEQYF. The chain joins TRBV27 to TRBJ2-7; 9 bases align to TRBD1. J lost 5 bases, V lost 5 bases, and 7 bases had no gene match. The CDR3 contains 14 residues. CDR1 is MNHEY, CDR2 SMNVEV, per germline (reference sequence).